Presented here are 2 T cell receptor beta chains from one specimen sequenced in a study of T cell responses to AZD1222 COVID-19 vaccine. Measured with immunoSEQ multiplex PCR; TCRdb has only the in-frame clones, and not every one. The sample yields around 180,000 clones, about 94% seen once. Here the sequenced sample was peripheral blood, taken on day 0 of AZD1222 vaccination. The receptors come from an adult in good health.

The CDR3 DNA sequence: TGCGCCAGCAGCTTGAGTGGGTCCTTTAGCACAGATACGCAGTATTTT. Protein sequence: CASSLSGSFSTDTQYF. The chain combines TRBV5-1 with TRBJ2-3; no clear D gene. The V end lost 1 base, the J end lost 0 bases, and 12 bases lay between the germline ends. The CDR3 has 16 amino acids. CDR1 SGHRS and CDR2 YFSETQ come from the germline V gene. Full variable domain (rest looked up from reference TRBV5-1 and TRBJ2-3): KAGVTQTPRYLIKTRGQQVTLSCSPISGHRSVSWYQQTPGQGLQFLFEYFSETQRNKGNFPGRFSGRQFSNSRSEMNVSTLELGDSALYLCASSLSGSFSTDTQYFGPGTRLTVL.

The chain is built from TRBV19 and TRBJ1-1; D may be TRBD1 (6 bases). V lost 4 bases, J lost 3 bases, and 15 bases lay in between. This CDR3 is built from 15 residues. CDR1 and CDR2 (germline): LNHDA, SQIVND (reference sequence). CDR3 nucleotide sequence: TGTGCCAGTAGTACCCGGAGGGGGTACGACACTGAAGCTTTCTTT. Its protein is CASSTRRGYDTEAFF.